This T cell receptor beta chain was sequenced during a study of T cell repertoires in cytomegalovirus infection. This clonotype was observed a handful of times. The V gene's germline CDR1 is SGHNT and CDR2 YYREEE (reference sequence). Unmatched junction bases numbered 11, after V lost 2 bases and J lost 6 bases. The CDR3 loop spans 17 amino acids. Using its own MiXCR run on the reads, TCRdb lists one record per CDR3 protein. The table lists over 250,000 distinct CDR3 sequences, about 23% of them singletons, with approximately 15% in the top ten. V and J are TRBV5-4 and TRBJ2-1; TRBD2 matches 10 bases. This TCR derives from a human donor in good health (CMV status not recorded). Some clones in this sample may be carry-over from other donors' samples. The sample was PBMCs. The CDR3 protein is CASSFFTGTSVANEQFF. The CDR3 region has the DNA TGTGCCAGCAGCTTTTTCACCGGGACTAGCGTGGCCAATGAGCAGTTCTTC.